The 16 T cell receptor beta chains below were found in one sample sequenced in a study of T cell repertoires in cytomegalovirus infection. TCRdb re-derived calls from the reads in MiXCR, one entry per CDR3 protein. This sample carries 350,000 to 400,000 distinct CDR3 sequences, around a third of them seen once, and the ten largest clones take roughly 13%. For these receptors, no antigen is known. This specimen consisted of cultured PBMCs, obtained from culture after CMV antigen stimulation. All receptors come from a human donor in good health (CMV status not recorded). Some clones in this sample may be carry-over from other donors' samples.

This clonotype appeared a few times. CDR3 sequence reads: CAIKTPGLGSYEQYV. As DNA, the CDR3 is TGTGCCATCAAAACCCCGGGACTAGGGTCCTACGAGCAGTACGTC. The chain is built from TRBV6-2 or TRBV6-3 and TRBJ2-7, with 8 bases lining up with TRBD2. V lost 10 bases and J lost 1; bases outside the gene matches: 12. CDR1 is MNHEY, CDR2 SVGEGT, per germline. CDR3 size: 15 residues.

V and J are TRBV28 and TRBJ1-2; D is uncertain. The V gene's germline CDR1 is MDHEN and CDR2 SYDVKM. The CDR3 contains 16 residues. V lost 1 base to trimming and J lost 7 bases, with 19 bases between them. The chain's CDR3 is CASSLFPGRSLLGYTF. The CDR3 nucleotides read TGTGCCAGCAGTTTATTTCCCGGCAGATCCCTTCTTGGCTACACCTTC.

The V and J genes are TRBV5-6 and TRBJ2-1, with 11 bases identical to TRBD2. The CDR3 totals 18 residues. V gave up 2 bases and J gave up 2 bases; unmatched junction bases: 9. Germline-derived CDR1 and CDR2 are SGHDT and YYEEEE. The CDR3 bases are TGTGCCAGCAGCTTAGGGATTAGCGGGAGGGCGGCCTACAATGAGCAGTTCTTC. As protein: CASSLGISGRAAYNEQFF.

The chain's CDR3 is CASSAMGQINQPQHF. The DNA of the CDR3 is TGTGCCAGCAGCGCCATGGGACAGATCAATCAGCCCCAGCATTTT. The chain is built from TRBV7-2 and TRBJ1-5; 7 nucleotides line up with TRBD1. The CDR3 is 15 residues long. The ends lost 5 bases at V and 3 bases at J; junction bases unmatched: 7. In germline, CDR1 is SGHTA, CDR2 FQGNSA. Using reference TRBV7-2 and TRBJ1-5 for the parts outside the CDR3, the full variable domain is GAGVSQSPSNKVTEKGKDVELRCDPISGHTALYWYRQSLGQGLEFLIYFQGNSAPDKSGLPSDRFSAERTGGSVSTLTIQRTQQEDSAVYLCASSAMGQINQPQHFGDGTRLSIL.

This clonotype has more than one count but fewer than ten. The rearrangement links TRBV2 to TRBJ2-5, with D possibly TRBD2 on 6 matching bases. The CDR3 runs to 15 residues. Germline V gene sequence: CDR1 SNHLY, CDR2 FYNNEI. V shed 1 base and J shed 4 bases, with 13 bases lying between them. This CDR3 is CASSEEGSGIETQYF. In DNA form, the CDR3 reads TGTGCCAGCAGTGAAGAGGGTAGCGGAATAGAGACCCAGTACTTC.

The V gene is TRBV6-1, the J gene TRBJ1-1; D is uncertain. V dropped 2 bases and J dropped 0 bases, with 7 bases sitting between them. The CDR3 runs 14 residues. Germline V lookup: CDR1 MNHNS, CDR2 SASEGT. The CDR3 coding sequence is TGTGCCAGCAGTGAAACCTACATGAACACTGAAGCTTTCTTT. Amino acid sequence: CASSETYMNTEAFF.

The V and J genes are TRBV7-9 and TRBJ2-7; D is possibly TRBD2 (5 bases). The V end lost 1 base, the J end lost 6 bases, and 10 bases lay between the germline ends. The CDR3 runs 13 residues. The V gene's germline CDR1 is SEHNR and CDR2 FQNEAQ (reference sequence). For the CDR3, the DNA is TGTGCCAGCAGCTTAGGCGCGAGGGCCGAGCAGTACTTC. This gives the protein CASSLGARAEQYF.

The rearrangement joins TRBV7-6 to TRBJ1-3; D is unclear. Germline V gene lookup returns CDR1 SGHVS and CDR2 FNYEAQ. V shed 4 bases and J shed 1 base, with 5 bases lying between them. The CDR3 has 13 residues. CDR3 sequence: CASSSYSGNTIYF. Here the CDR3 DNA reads TGTGCCAGCAGCTCCTATTCTGGAAACACCATATATTTT.

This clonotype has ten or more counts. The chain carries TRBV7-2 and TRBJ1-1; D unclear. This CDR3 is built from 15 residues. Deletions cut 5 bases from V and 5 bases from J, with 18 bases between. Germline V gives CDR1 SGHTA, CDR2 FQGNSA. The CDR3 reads CASSPRSDLGTEAFF. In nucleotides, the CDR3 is TGTGCCAGCAGCCCCCGCTCGGACCTGGGGACTGAAGCTTTCTTT.

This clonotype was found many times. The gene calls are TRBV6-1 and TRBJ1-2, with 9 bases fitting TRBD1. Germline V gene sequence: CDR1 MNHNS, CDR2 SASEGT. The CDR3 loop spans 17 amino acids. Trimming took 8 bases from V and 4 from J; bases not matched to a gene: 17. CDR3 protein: CASLTDHGQGLSYGYTF. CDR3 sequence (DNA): TGTGCCAGCCTCACTGACCACGGACAGGGGTTATCCTATGGCTACACCTTC.

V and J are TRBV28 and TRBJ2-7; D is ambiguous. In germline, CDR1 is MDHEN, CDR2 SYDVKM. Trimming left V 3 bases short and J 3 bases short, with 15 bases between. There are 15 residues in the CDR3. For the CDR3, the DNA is TGTGCCAGCAGTTTGTTGCAAATGAAAAGCTACGAGCAGTACTTC. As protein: CASSLLQMKSYEQYF.

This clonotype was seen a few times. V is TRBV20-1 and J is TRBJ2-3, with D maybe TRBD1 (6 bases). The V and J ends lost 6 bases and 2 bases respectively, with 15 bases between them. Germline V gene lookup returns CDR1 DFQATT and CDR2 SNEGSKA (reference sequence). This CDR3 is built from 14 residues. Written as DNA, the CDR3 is TGCAGTGCCGACGGACAGCCCGTCACAGATACGCAGTATTTT. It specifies CSADGQPVTDTQYF.

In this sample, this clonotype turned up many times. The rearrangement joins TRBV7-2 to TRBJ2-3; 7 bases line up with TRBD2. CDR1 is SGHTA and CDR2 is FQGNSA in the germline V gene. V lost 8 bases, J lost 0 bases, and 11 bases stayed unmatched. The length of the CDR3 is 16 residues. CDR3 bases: TGTGCCAGCGGCCAAAGAAGCGGGAAAAGCACAGATACGCAGTATTTT. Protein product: CASGQRSGKSTDTQYF.

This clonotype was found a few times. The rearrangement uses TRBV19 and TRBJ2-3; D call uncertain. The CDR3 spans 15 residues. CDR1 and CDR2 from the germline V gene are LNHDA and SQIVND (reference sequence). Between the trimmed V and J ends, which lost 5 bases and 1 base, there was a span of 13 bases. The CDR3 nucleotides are TGTGCCAGTAGTCGTAAGCCTGTCGGCACAGATACGCAGTATTTT. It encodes CASSRKPVGTDTQYF. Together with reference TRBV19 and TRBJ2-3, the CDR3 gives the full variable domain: DGGITQSPKYLFRKEGQNVTLSCEQNLNHDAMYWYRQDPGQGLRLIYYSQIVNDFQKGDIAEGYSVSREKKESFPLTVTSAQKNPTAFYLCASSRKPVGTDTQYFGPGTRLTVL.

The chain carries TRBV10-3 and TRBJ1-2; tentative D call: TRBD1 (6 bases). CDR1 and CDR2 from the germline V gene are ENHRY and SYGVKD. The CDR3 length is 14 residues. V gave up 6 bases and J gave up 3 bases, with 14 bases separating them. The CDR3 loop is CAIRDRPHDYGYTF. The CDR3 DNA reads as TGTGCCATCAGGGACAGACCCCACGACTATGGCTACACCTTC.

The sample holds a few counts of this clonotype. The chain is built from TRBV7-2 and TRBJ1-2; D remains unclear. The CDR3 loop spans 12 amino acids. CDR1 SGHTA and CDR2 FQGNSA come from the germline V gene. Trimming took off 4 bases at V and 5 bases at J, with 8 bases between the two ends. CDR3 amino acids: CASSSKQYGYTF. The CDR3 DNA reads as TGTGCCAGCAGCTCGAAACAGTATGGCTACACCTTC.